The clone carrying this T cell receptor beta chain showed up just once. The data originate from a study of PD-1 blockade in mismatch repair-deficient tumors. Study-level information: Patients had some twelve mismatch repair-deficient cancer types, all previously treated and progressing.

Mismatch repair deficiency was confirmed in all patients, by PCR or immunohistochemistry. The TCR-sequenced patients were three responders to pembrolizumab. Assay used: immunoSEQ multiplex PCR; TCRdb lists only in-frame clones, some missing. The sample lists approximately 50,000 clones; approximately 78% were seen once. This TCR derives from an adult with mismatch repair-deficient cancer. Sequencing used peripheral blood, obtained 4 weeks after starting pembrolizumab.

The CDR3 region has the DNA TGCGCCAGCAGGGCCGGGACTAGCGGGACCTACGAGCAGTACTTC. Its translation is CASRAGTSGTYEQYF. This rearrangement joins TRBV10-2 to TRBJ2-7; TRBD2 aligns across 13 bases. Germline trimming cut 6 bases from V and 2 bases from J; bases unmatched to any gene: 4. Germline V gene sequence: CDR1 WSHSY, CDR2 SAAADI. The CDR3 runs to 15 residues.